The 16 T cell receptor beta chains presented below share a single source sample, sequenced in a study of CD8 T cells in ankylosing spondylitis. One entry per CDR3 protein, called by TCRdb with MiXCR from the 5' RACE reads. The sample comprises 200,000 or so distinct CDR3 sequences, 13% of which are singletons, and roughly 11% rests with the top ten. The specimen sequenced was blood, either unsorted or a sorted T cell fraction (not recorded which). These receptors all come from a female donor with ankylosing spondylitis or in good health (not recorded which).

Many counts were recorded for this clonotype. The chain uses TRBV29-1 and TRBJ1-1, with D perhaps TRBD1 (6 bases). Germline V gene lookup returns CDR1 SQVTM and CDR2 ANQGSEA. The CDR3 runs 14 residues. V was cut by 7 bases and J by 4 bases, with 19 bases left in between. CDR3 residues: CSAAPTGLGTEAFF. The CDR3 region has the DNA TGCAGCGCCGCACCAACAGGGCTGGGCACTGAAGCTTTCTTT.

This clonotype was seen many times. This chain links TRBV12-3 or TRBV12-4 with TRBJ1-5, with D unresolved. Trimming removed 6 bases from V and 4 bases from J, with 16 bases in between. This CDR3 has 15 amino acids. The CDR3 loop reads CASRLGGNINQPQHF. The CDR3 nucleotides read TGTGCCAGCAGACTAGGAGGAAACATAAATCAGCCCCAGCATTTT.

This clonotype occurred a few times. This chain joins TRBV7-2 and TRBJ2-7, with D perhaps matching TRBD1 (6 bases). The CDR3 covers 15 residues. With 3 bases removed from V and 5 bases from J, the gap between germline ends came to 17 bases. CDR1 SGHTA and CDR2 FQGNSA come from the germline V gene. This CDR3 is CASSFVPTGIHEQYF. CDR3 nucleotides: TGTGCCAGCAGCTTCGTCCCTACAGGGATACACGAGCAGTACTTC. The complete variable domain, with remaining parts taken from reference TRBV7-2 and TRBJ2-7, reads GAGVSQSPSNKVTEKGKDVELRCDPISGHTALYWYRQSLGQGLEFLIYFQGNSAPDKSGLPSDRFSAERTGGSVSTLTIQRTQQEDSAVYLCASSFVPTGIHEQYFGPGTRLTVT.

This clonotype occurred a few times. This sequence joins TRBV7-2 and TRBJ2-7; D not resolved. Per the germline V gene, CDR1 is SGHTA and CDR2 is FQGNSA. Between the trimmed V and J ends, which lost 5 bases and 11 bases, there was a span of 19 bases. This CDR3 is built from 13 residues. CDR3 sequence reads: CASSQSTTVREYF. CDR3 nucleotides: TGTGCCAGCAGCCAATCTACGACGGTTCGAGAGTACTTC.

The chain couples TRBV5-1 to TRBJ2-1; no reliable D call. The CDR3 runs to 14 residues. Germline CDR1 reads SGHRS; CDR2 reads YFSETQ. V was pared by 2 bases and J by 4 bases, with 10 bases between. Here the CDR3 DNA reads TGCGCCAGCAGCTTCGGAAACTCTTACAATGAGCAGTTCTTC. Its translation: CASSFGNSYNEQFF.

This clonotype was found many times. The chain recombines TRBV5-1 with TRBJ1-1; maybe TRBD1 (5 bases). CDR1 and CDR2 (germline): SGHRS, YFSETQ. V lost 7 bases and J 8 bases, leaving 18 bases between the germline ends. The CDR3 contains 13 residues. The CDR3 region is CASLGALNQEAFF. The CDR3, as DNA: TGCGCCAGCCTAGGGGCCCTTAATCAAGAAGCTTTCTTT.

This clonotype showed up just a few times. A much larger clone is a single base away; this may be a read error. V gene TRBV20-1 combines with J gene TRBJ2-6; D not resolved. The germline CDR1 and CDR2 sequences are DFQATT and SNEGSKA (reference sequence). The V gene lost 1 base and the J gene lost 1 base, with 14 bases spanning the gap. This CDR3 region has 17 residues. CDR3 coding DNA: TGCAGTGCTAGAGGGTTAGTGGGTCGGTCTGGGGCCAACGTCCTGACTTTC. The encoded protein is CSARGLVGRSGANVLTF.

The chain combines TRBV7-2 with TRBJ2-6; D gene ambiguous. V shed 9 bases and J shed 0 bases, with 9 bases lying between them. Germline V gives CDR1 SGHTA, CDR2 FQGNSA. This CDR3 contains 14 residues. Written as DNA, the CDR3 is TGTGCCAGAACCCCGAGCTCTGGGGCCAACGTCCTGACTTTC. Protein: CARTPSSGANVLTF. Complete variable domain (other parts from reference TRBV7-2 and TRBJ2-6): GAGVSQSPSNKVTEKGKDVELRCDPISGHTALYWYRQSLGQGLEFLIYFQGNSAPDKSGLPSDRFSAERTGGSVSTLTIQRTQQEDSAVYLCARTPSSGANVLTFGAGSRLTVL.

At least ten counts were recorded for this clonotype. This chain uses TRBV7-2 with TRBJ1-4; maybe TRBD1 (5 bases). The ends were cut back, 0 bases at V and 2 bases at J, with 16 bases in the middle. This CDR3 spans 18 amino acids. Looked up from germline, CDR1 is SGHTA and CDR2 is FQGNSA. CDR3 in DNA: TGTGCCAGCAGCTTAGCGAGGGGAAGGTTCGGCACTAATGAAAAACTGTTTTTT. It specifies CASSLARGRFGTNEKLFF.

In its sample, this clonotype was seen many times. The V gene is TRBV7-8, the J gene TRBJ2-6, with 8 bases fitting TRBD1. This CDR3 contains 20 residues. Germline CDR1 reads SGHVS; CDR2 reads FQNEAQ. The V segment lost 1 base and the J segment 0 bases; nucleotides outside the gene matches: 11. The DNA for the CDR3 is TGTGCCAGCAGCTTAGGATCAGGGGGCGCATTTATCTCTGGGGCCAACGTCCTGACTTTC. Protein sequence: CASSLGSGGAFISGANVLTF.

This clonotype was found many times. The chain employs TRBV7-2 and TRBJ2-3, with D possibly matching TRBD2 (6 bases). Trimming took off 4 bases at V and 4 bases at J, with 21 bases between the two ends. CDR3 length equals 17 residues. Germline assignment: CDR1 SGHTA and CDR2 FQGNSA. CDR3 DNA sequence: TGTGCCAGCAGCTCCGTCGGGGGTATGGTTGTCGCAGATACGCAGTATTTT. Translation: CASSSVGGMVVADTQYF.

This clonotype occurred a few times. The CDR3 DNA is TGTGCCAGCAGCTTCCATTTGAGTTACGAGCAGTACTTC. Translated: CASSFHLSYEQYF. The chain has TRBV27 and TRBJ2-7; the D is unclear. This CDR3 comprises 13 residues. V was shortened by 6 bases and J by 4 bases, with 13 bases between the two germline ends. In germline, CDR1 is MNHEY, CDR2 SMNVEV (reference sequence).

In this sample, this clonotype turned up many times. The V call is TRBV29-1, the J call TRBJ2-4, with a tentative D call TRBD1 (6 bases). In germline, CDR1 is SQVTM, CDR2 ANQGSEA. The CDR3 is 14 amino acids. V was shortened by 4 bases and J by 6 bases, with 16 bases between the two germline ends. The CDR3, as DNA: TGCAGCGTTGGAGGGGGAGACCTGGCAAACATTCAGTACTTC. It yields the protein CSVGGGDLANIQYF.

This clonotype was observed a handful of times. The chain has TRBV20-1 and TRBJ2-7; 14 nucleotides align to TRBD2. CDR1 and CDR2 from the germline V gene are DFQATT and SNEGSKA (reference sequence). The CDR3 contains 18 residues. V lost 1 base, J lost 3 bases, and 11 bases stayed unmatched. The CDR3 DNA reads TGCAGTGCTAGAGGAATGACTAGCGGGAGGGTAGGGATCTACGAGCAGTACTTC. Translation: CSARGMTSGRVGIYEQYF.

Only a few counts were recorded for this clonotype. The chain employs TRBV7-9 and TRBJ2-2; TRBD1 might be the D (6 bases). Germline V CDR1 and CDR2: SEHNR, FQNEAQ (reference sequence). This CDR3 spans 15 amino acids. Trimming took 10 bases from V and 0 from J, leaving 15 bases between them. CDR3 bases: TGTGCCAAGACCTCGGGGACATCGAACACCGGGGAGCTGTTTTTT. This translates into CAKTSGTSNTGELFF.

The chain joins TRBV18 to TRBJ2-1, with D possibly matching TRBD1 (5 bases). V shed 3 bases and J shed 9 bases, with 9 bases lying between them. The CDR3 is 12 amino acids. The germline V gene encodes CDR1 KGHSH and CDR2 LQKENI. CDR3 bases: TGTGCCAGCTCACCCGACAGCGTTGAGCAGTTCTTC. It yields the protein CASSPDSVEQFF.